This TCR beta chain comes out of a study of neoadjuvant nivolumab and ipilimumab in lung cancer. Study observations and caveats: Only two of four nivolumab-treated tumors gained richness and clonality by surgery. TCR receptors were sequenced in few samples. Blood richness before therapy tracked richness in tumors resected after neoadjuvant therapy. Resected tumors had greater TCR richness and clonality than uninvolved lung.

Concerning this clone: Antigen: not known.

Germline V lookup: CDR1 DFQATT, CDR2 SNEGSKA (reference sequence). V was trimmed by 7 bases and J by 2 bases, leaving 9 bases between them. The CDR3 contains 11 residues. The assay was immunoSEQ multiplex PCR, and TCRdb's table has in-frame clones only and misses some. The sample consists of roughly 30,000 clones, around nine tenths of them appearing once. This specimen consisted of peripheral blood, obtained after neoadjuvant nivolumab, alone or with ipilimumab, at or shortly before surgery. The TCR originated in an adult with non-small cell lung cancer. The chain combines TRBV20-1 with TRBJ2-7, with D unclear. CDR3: CSGQRTYEQYF. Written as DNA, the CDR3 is TGCAGTGGGCAGCGCACCTACGAGCAGTACTTC.